This is a list of T cell receptor beta chains from one sample in a study of blood T cell repertoires in COVID-19. Clones were sequenced by immunoSEQ multiplex PCR, and TCRdb holds only the in-frame ones, with some missing. Found here are about 46,000 clones, around 90% of them singletons; the top ten hold 2.5% to 3.5%. Sequencing used peripheral blood. The receptors originated from a man aged 50-60 years with acute or convalescent COVID-19. The conserved cysteine and the conserved F or W are not part of the CDR3 here.

TRBV18,TRBJ2-1,ASSPRLAGDEQF
TRBV19,TRBJ2-7,ASRTSGTGTYEQY
TRBV4-1,TRBJ2-3,ASSHLLERGGLSTQY
TRBV6-6,TRBJ1-2,ASSYSTEANYGYT
TRBV10-2,TRBJ1-1,ASRSREAGNTEAF
TRBV19,TRBJ2-3,ASRRGTDTQY
TRBV19,TRBJ1-2,ASSVRESPYGYT
TRBV29-1,TRBJ2-3,SVEVRLASTDTQY
TRBV30,TRBJ2-7,AWSLYYGDYEQY
TRBV14,TRBJ2-3,ASSPGLAGTDTQY
TRBV5-8,TRBJ2-7,ASSLAGTKTYEQY
TRBV14,TRBJ2-3,ASSLRRDTQY
TRBV7-2,TRBJ1-1,ASSLDSFTEAF
TRBV19,TRBJ2-2,ASTNGLGYASTGELF
TRBV30,TRBJ2-1,AWGTSGDDEQF
TRBV29-1,TRBJ1-1,SVGAGTTIEAF
TRBV7-3,TRBJ1-6,ASSVTGGNNSPLH
TRBV5-1,TRBJ2-5,ASSLIGLAVNQETQY
TRBV10-1,TRBJ2-4,ASSESTGGRIQY
TRBV25-1,TRBJ2-1,ASRLAGGRYNEQF
TRBV3-1/TRBV3-2,TRBJ2-3,ASSRPSGETTDTQY
TRBV11-2,TRBJ2-5,ASSLSGGAGETQY
TRBV18,TRBJ2-6,ASSLDRAGANVLT
TRBV9,TRBJ1-2,ASSVASTGNYGYT
TRBV19,TRBJ2-3,ASSISLAGGSTDTQY
TRBV10-1,TRBJ2-1,ASSPDRALEQF
TRBV28,TRBJ1-6,ASNPTGSYNSPLH
TRBV5-1,TRBJ2-6,ASSIPGTGISGANVLT
TRBV12-3/TRBV12-4,TRBJ2-1,ASRGANEQF
TRBV5-1,TRBJ2-2,ASSLRDSVTGELF
TRBV30,TRBJ1-5,AWSHRGRIGNQPQH
TRBV5-5,TRBJ1-1,ASSLGQGTNTEAF
TRBV21-1,TRBJ2-1,ASSTHRGGLYNEQF
TRBV30,TRBJ1-3,AWSVVLQGHSGNTIY
TRBV10-1,TRBJ1-1,ASSVGHYTEAF
TRBV3-1/TRBV3-2,TRBJ1-2,ASSQGGSYGYT
TRBV10-3,TRBJ2-3,AISDGGRGTQY
TRBV7-9,TRBJ2-1,ASSLDGGGPSSYNEQF
TRBV6-5,TRBJ2-7,ASAPLEDYEQY
TRBV5-8,TRBJ1-1,ASPDPQTGGDSMNTEAF
TRBV5-1,TRBJ2-7,AGTPWAPSYEQY
TRBV12-3/TRBV12-4,TRBJ1-5,ASRRWGQPQH
TRBV14,TRBJ2-1,ASSQLAGAYNEQF
TRBV11-2,TRBJ2-1,ASSSRNGEQF
TRBV30,TRBJ1-6,AWKGQALYNSPLH
TRBV5-1,TRBJ1-1,ASSVHPAGINTEAF
TRBV18,TRBJ2-7,ASSPPTGDEQY
TRBV27,TRBJ1-1,ASSPGLSTTEAF
TRBV2,TRBJ2-4,ASSLGTVKNIQY
TRBV30,TRBJ2-7,AWSAHRGYEQY
TRBV3-1/TRBV3-2,TRBJ2-5,ASSRLAGGLGETQY
TRBV11-2,TRBJ2-1,ASSPSGGANNEQF
TRBV11-2,TRBJ2-3,ASSTRDRVRDSNYTQY
TRBV4-1,TRBJ2-7,ASSPASGGSYEQY
TRBV5-1,TRBJ2-3,ASSLVSDTQY
TRBV5-1,TRBJ2-3,ASRTGGRRTDTQY
TRBV29-1,TRBJ1-1,SARGGDTEAF
TRBV5-6,TRBJ1-1,ASSFRAPAEAF
TRBV2,TRBJ1-1,ASLTATQGTEAF
TRBV24-1,TRBJ1-2,ATSDLPSGGYT